Shown below are 10 T cell receptor beta chains from a single sample sequenced in a study of cytomegalovirus exposure and HLA in healthy donors. The PCR was carried out with 60 Vbeta primers and 13 Jbeta primers. The repertoire was sequenced with immunoSEQ multiplex PCR; TCRdb's copy has only in-frame clones and lacks some. The sample comprises about 160,000 clones, more than 60% of which are singletons, and about 13% rests with the top ten. Input material: PBMCs. These TCRs come from a man aged 35 to 55 in good health and CMV-seropositive.

In this sample, this clone turned up once. This chain uses TRBV7-2 with TRBJ2-2, with 14 nucleotides matching TRBD2. The length of the CDR3 is 16 residues. Germline assignment: CDR1 SGHTA and CDR2 FQGNSA. The trim removed 2 bases at V and 6 bases at J, leaving 2 bases unmatched. The CDR3 nucleotides are TGTGCCAGCAGCTTAAGACTAGCGGGAGGGCCCGGGGAGCTGTTTTTT. Translating it yields CASSLRLAGGPGELFF. Using reference TRBV7-2 and TRBJ2-2 for the parts outside the CDR3, the full variable domain is GAGVSQSPSNKVTEKGKDVELRCDPISGHTALYWYRQSLGQGLEFLIYFQGNSAPDKSGLPSDRFSAERTGGSVSTLTIQRTQQEDSAVYLCASSLRLAGGPGELFFGEGSRLTVL.

A note on this clone: This sample includes further DNA sequences coding for the same CDR3. The V gene is TRBV11-2, the J gene TRBJ1-1, with TRBD1 identical over 7 bases. The V gene's germline CDR1 is SGHAT and CDR2 FQNNGV. The ends lost 0 bases at V and 4 bases at J; junction bases unmatched: 8. CDR3 length: 16 residues. CDR3 nucleotides: TGTGCCAGCAGCTTAGAGTTAGGGGGCCAGGGCACTGAAGCTTTCTTT. As protein: CASSLELGGQGTEAFF.

There are a few counts of this clone. The chain employs TRBV5-1 and TRBJ2-1; 9 bases agree with TRBD2. The CDR3 spans 15 residues. Germline V gives CDR1 SGHRS, CDR2 YFSETQ. With 4 bases clipped from V and 5 bases from J, the junction kept 7 bases outside the gene matches. CDR3 region: CASSGPGLADNEQFF. The CDR3 DNA is TGCGCCAGCAGCGGTCCGGGACTAGCTGACAATGAGCAGTTCTTC. The full variable domain, rest sourced from reference TRBV5-1 and TRBJ2-1, is KAGVTQTPRYLIKTRGQQVTLSCSPISGHRSVSWYQQTPGQGLQFLFEYFSETQRNKGNFPGRFSGRQFSNSRSEMNVSTLELGDSALYLCASSGPGLADNEQFFGPGTRLTVL.

The V and J genes are TRBV28 and TRBJ2-1, with TRBD2 matching over 7 bases. Looked up from germline, CDR1 is MDHEN and CDR2 is SYDVKM. The CDR3 loop spans 16 amino acids. The J segment lost 6 bases and the V segment lost 7 bases, leaving 15 bases of the junction unmatched. CDR3 sequence: CASTPQYAGVRNEQFF. The CDR3, as DNA: TGTGCCAGCACCCCACAATATGCGGGAGTTCGCAATGAGCAGTTCTTC.

The genes are TRBV7-9 and TRBJ1-2; 7 bases fit TRBD1. After removal of 1 base from V and 6 bases from J, the junction contained 8 bases not matched to a gene. Germline lookup yields CDR1 SEHNR and CDR2 FQNEAQ (reference sequence). CDR3 size: 15 residues. The CDR3 DNA sequence: TGTGCCAGCAGCTTAGGCCGACAGGGAACTGATGGCTACACCTTC. This sequence encodes CASSLGRQGTDGYTF.

This sequence joins TRBV7-8 and TRBJ2-3; TRBD2 agrees at 10 bases. The CDR3 sequence is 16 residues long. V was pared by 6 bases and J by 5 bases, with 11 bases of the junction left unmatched. Germline assignment: CDR1 SGHVS and CDR2 FQNEAQ. CDR3 sequence reads: CASRPPSGRALDTQYF. The CDR3 DNA follows: TGTGCCAGCAGACCCCCAAGCGGGAGGGCCCTAGATACGCAGTATTTT.

The chain carries TRBV25-1 and TRBJ2-1; the match to TRBD2 covers 10 bases. CDR3 length: 16 residues. Trimming cost V 1 base and J 9 bases; bases outside gene matches: 9. Germline V CDR1 and CDR2: MGHDK, SYGVNS. CDR3 DNA: TGTGCCAGCAGTGAATCCCTCCCAGCGGGAGGGGGTGAGCAGTTCTTC. As protein: CASSESLPAGGGEQFF.

The V and J genes are TRBV4-1 and TRBJ1-2; no reliable D call. The V and J ends lost 6 bases and 6 bases respectively, with 20 bases between them. CDR1 and CDR2 from the germline V gene are MGHRA and YSYEKL. The CDR3 is made up of 15 amino acids. Here the CDR3 reads CASRPTQWGDDGYTF. CDR3 nucleotide sequence: TGCGCCAGCAGACCTACTCAATGGGGAGATGATGGCTACACCTTC.

The chain uses TRBV6-6 and TRBJ1-4; the D gene is possibly TRBD1 (6 bases). The germline V gene has CDR1 MNHNY and CDR2 SVGAGI (reference sequence). V was trimmed by 6 bases and J by 8 bases, leaving 13 bases between them. This CDR3 is 13 amino acids long. The CDR3 DNA follows: TGTGCCAGCAGCAGGGGAGCCGGGGAAAAACTGTTTTTT. Translated, it gives CASSRGAGEKLFF.

Only a few counts were recorded for this clone. This CDR3 is CASSLGAQARELFF. The CDR3 nucleotides are TGCGCCAGCAGCTTGGGAGCTCAGGCGAGGGAGCTGTTTTTT. This chain connects TRBV5-1 to TRBJ2-2; the D is unclear. The CDR3 runs 14 residues. V was shortened by 0 bases and J by 9 bases, with 12 bases between the two germline ends. Germline V gene sequence: CDR1 SGHRS, CDR2 YFSETQ.